What follows are 7 T cell receptor beta chains derived from one specimen sequenced in a study of shared clonotypes between healthy human individuals. Only in-frame clones appear in the TCRdb table, and some are missing; sequencing was by immunoSEQ multiplex PCR. The table lists around 750,000 clones, roughly 70% of them singletons. Sequenced material: memory CD4+ T cells sorted from blood. The subset: CD45RA-negative fraction. The receptor set was obtained from a woman aged 30 to 39 in good health.

J is TRBJ1-2 and V is TRBV7-9; D unresolved. V shed 2 bases and J shed 7 bases, with 8 bases lying between them. This CDR3 has 12 residues. Germline loops: CDR1 SEHNR, CDR2 FQNEAQ (reference sequence). This CDR3 is CASSLNEGGYTF. DNA for the CDR3: TGTGCCAGCAGCTTAAACGAAGGTGGCTACACCTTC.

Worth noting for this clone: One end of the junction varies from germline; a read error may be responsible. The V gene is TRBV6-5, the J gene TRBJ1-1; D gene uncertain. The CDR3 loop spans 11 amino acids. Germline V gene lookup returns CDR1 MNHEY and CDR2 SVGAGI. As DNA, the CDR3 is TGTGCCAGCAGAGGACCGCCCGGGTTTATCTTT. It encodes CASRGPPGFIF.

V gene TRBV2 combines with J gene TRBJ1-2; weak D call: TRBD1 (5 bases). The V gene's germline CDR1 is SNHLY and CDR2 FYNNEI. Trimming stripped 6 bases from V and 7 bases from J, with 18 bases between. CDR3 length equals 14 residues. The CDR3 coding sequence is TGTGCCAGCAGCTCCGGGACGGCCGGTATTGGCTACACCTTC. Its translation: CASSSGTAGIGYTF.

The chain links TRBV6-5 to TRBJ1-1; D is perhaps TRBD1 (5 bases). The CDR3 is made up of 12 amino acids. Trimming took 7 bases from V and 12 from J, leaving 18 bases between them. CDR1 MNHEY and CDR2 SVGAGI come from the germline V gene. The CDR3 sequence is CASTLGPGRTFF. CDR3 in DNA: TGTGCCAGCACCCTAGGTCCAGGGAGGACTTTCTTT.

This clone showed up just a few times. This sequence joins TRBV5-1 and TRBJ2-5; tentatively, D is TRBD1 or TRBD2 (5 bases each). The length of the CDR3 is 12 residues. CDR1 is SGHRS, CDR2 YFSETQ, per germline. Trimming removed 6 bases at V and 5 bases at J, with 11 bases between. The CDR3 region has the DNA TGCGCCAGCACCTGGGACGCGGAGACCCAGTACTTC. Translation gives CASTWDAETQYF.

The V gene is TRBV11-2, the J gene TRBJ2-2; weak D call: TRBD1 (6 bases). Germline values: CDR1 SGHAT, CDR2 FQNNGV. This CDR3 has 15 residues. V was clipped by 4 bases and J by 1 base, with 10 bases between them. CDR3 sequence reads: CASSSIQGNTGELFF. DNA for the CDR3: TGTGCCAGCAGCTCCATACAGGGGAACACCGGGGAGCTGTTTTTT.

At least ten counts were recorded for this clone. The rearrangement uses TRBV27 and TRBJ1-4, with 8 bases lining up with TRBD1. The CDR3 covers 15 residues. Germline loops: CDR1 MNHEY, CDR2 SMNVEV (reference sequence). Losses at the gene ends were 5 bases for V and 7 bases for J; bases not matched to a gene: 9. CDR3 in DNA: TGTGCCAGCAGTACGCAGGGGGCGCTTACTGAAAAACTGTTTTTT. Translated: CASSTQGALTEKLFF.